One and the same sample provided the 9 T cell receptor beta chains below, sequenced in a study of T cells after yellow fever vaccination. MiXCR, applied by TCRdb to the 5' RACE reads, yields one record per CDR3 protein. The table has 300,000 or so distinct CDR3 sequences, 10% to 15% seen once. Sequencing was performed on CD4+ T cells sorted from PBMCs, taken 45 days after the yellow fever booster vaccination. These receptors all come from a man younger than 40 who received the YFV17D yellow fever vaccine.

This clonotype has a handful of counts. This rearrangement joins TRBV7-9 to TRBJ2-4; D is perhaps TRBD1 (5 bases). Germline loops: CDR1 SEHNR, CDR2 FQNEAQ (reference sequence). Trimming pared 4 bases from V and 3 bases from J, leaving 13 bases between. The length of the CDR3 is 15 residues. DNA for the CDR3: TGTGCCAGCAGCTATGACAGTCTTGGCAAAAACATTCAGTACTTC. Translating gives CASSYDSLGKNIQYF.

The rearrangement joins TRBV20-1 to TRBJ2-6; D not certain. CDR3 size: 15 residues. Trimming removed 0 bases from V and 0 bases from J, with 6 bases in between. Germline V gene lookup returns CDR1 DFQATT and CDR2 SNEGSKA (reference sequence). CDR3 nucleotide sequence: TGCAGTGCTAGAGATACTGTCTCTGGGGCCAACGTCCTGACTTTC. Its translation is CSARDTVSGANVLTF.

This clonotype has at least ten counts. The V and J genes are TRBV20-1 and TRBJ2-3; 7 bases align to TRBD1. This CDR3 region has 14 residues. Germline V gene lookup returns CDR1 DFQATT and CDR2 SNEGSKA (reference sequence). Germline trimming cut 6 bases from V and 4 bases from J; bases unmatched to any gene: 10. In DNA form, the CDR3 reads TGCAGTGCCAGGAAGGGGGCTGTCGCAGATACGCAGTATTTT. Its protein is CSARKGAVADTQYF.

This clonotype showed up just a few times. The rearrangement uses TRBV10-3 and TRBJ2-7, with TRBD2 as a possible D gene (7 bases). Germline values: CDR1 ENHRY, CDR2 SYGVKD. The CDR3 sequence is 16 residues long. V dropped 4 bases and J dropped 9 bases, with 25 bases sitting between them. The CDR3 sequence: CAISGYTGGGPAGQYF. CDR3 sequence (DNA): TGTGCCATCAGTGGGTATACGGGCGGGGGCCCGGCAGGGCAGTACTTC.

This clonotype has a handful of counts. The chain employs TRBV11-2 and TRBJ2-7; D tentatively fits TRBD1 or TRBD2 (5 bases each). V was shortened by 6 bases and J by 0 bases, with 12 bases between the two germline ends. Germline lookup yields CDR1 SGHAT and CDR2 FQNNGV. CDR3 size: 14 residues. CDR3 DNA: TGTGCCAGCAGGCGCTGGGACCGCTCCTACGAGCAGTACTTC. This translates into CASRRWDRSYEQYF.

This clonotype was recorded a few times. The J gene is TRBJ2-7, the V gene TRBV6-5; unclear D gene. V lost 2 bases, J lost 2 bases, and 13 bases lay in between. This CDR3 region has 15 residues. Germline V lookup: CDR1 MNHEY, CDR2 SVGAGI. As DNA, the CDR3 is TGTGCCAGCAGTTACGAGACCGATTGGACCTACGAGCAGTACTTC. Translated: CASSYETDWTYEQYF.

The rearrangement links TRBV3-1 to TRBJ2-7; a weak D match, TRBD2 (6 bases). Trimming cost V 3 bases and J 1 base, with 25 bases left between them. This CDR3 has 19 amino acids. In germline, CDR1 is LGHDT, CDR2 YNNKEL (reference sequence). CDR3 amino acids: CASSQRSVWGTEGSYEQYF. The DNA for the CDR3 is TGTGCCAGCAGCCAGCGATCCGTTTGGGGGACGGAGGGGTCCTACGAGCAGTACTTC.

This clonotype was detected a few times. The V gene is TRBV30, the J gene TRBJ1-5; possible D gene TRBD1, 5 bases. The V gene's germline CDR1 is GTSNPN and CDR2 SVGIG (reference sequence). V lost 3 bases, J lost 6 bases, and 9 bases lay in between. The CDR3 loop spans 12 amino acids. CDR3 DNA: TGTGCCTGGAGCCTGGGGGTTCAGCCCCAGCATTTT. It is translated as CAWSLGVQPQHF.

This clonotype was observed a few times. The genes are TRBV2 and TRBJ2-1; 13 bases fit TRBD2. Per germline, CDR1 SNHLY and CDR2 FYNNEI. The CDR3 loop spans 15 amino acids. V shed 6 bases and J 8 bases; nucleotides not matched to a gene: 7. The CDR3 reads CASSGLAGAVDEQFF. In nucleotides, the CDR3 is TGTGCCAGCAGCGGACTAGCGGGAGCAGTGGATGAGCAGTTCTTC.